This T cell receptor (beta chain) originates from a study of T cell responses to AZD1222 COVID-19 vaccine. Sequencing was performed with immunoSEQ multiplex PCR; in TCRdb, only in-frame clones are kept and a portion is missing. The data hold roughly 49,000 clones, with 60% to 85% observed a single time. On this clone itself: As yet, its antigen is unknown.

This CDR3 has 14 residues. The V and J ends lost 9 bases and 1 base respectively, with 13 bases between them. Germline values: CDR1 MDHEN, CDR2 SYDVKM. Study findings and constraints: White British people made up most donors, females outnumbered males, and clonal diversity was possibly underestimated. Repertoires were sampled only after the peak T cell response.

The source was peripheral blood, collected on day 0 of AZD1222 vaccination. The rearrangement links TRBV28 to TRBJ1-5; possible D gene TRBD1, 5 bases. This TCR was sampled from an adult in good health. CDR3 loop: CASGGEASNQPQHF. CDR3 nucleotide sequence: TGTGCCAGTGGAGGGGAGGCCAGCAATCAGCCCCAGCATTTT.